This TCR beta chain was sequenced in a study of blood T cells in healthy people across ages. Across the whole study: Researchers report that template switching captured about one barcoded beta molecule per two T cells. General observations from the study: While age rose, TCR beta diversity per million T cells dropped in a roughly linear way. Percentage of naive T cells showed a strong correlation with TCR beta diversity.

Extractions gave at least 5 micrograms of total RNA per sample. Remarks on this clonotype: Its antigen remains unidentified.

Alongside a J-beta primer mix, a sample-barcoded 5' primer served in a second PCR lasting 7 to 11 cycles. TCRdb reprocessed the 5' RACE reads via MiXCR and lists one record per CDR3 protein. This sample has 920,000 or so distinct CDR3 sequences, with 45% found just once. Deletions cut 0 bases from V and 8 bases from J, with 17 bases between. Germline CDR1 and CDR2: SGHDN and FVKESK. The CDR3 loop spans 16 amino acids. Sequencing was done on a sample of blood. The receptor was isolated from a woman in her sixties or seventies in good health. This rearrangement joins TRBV14 to TRBJ2-1, with D perhaps TRBD2 (5 bases). CDR3 sequence: CASSQDGERTPDEQFF. The CDR3 nucleotides read TGTGCCAGCAGCCAAGATGGGGAGCGGACGCCAGATGAGCAGTTCTTC. The full variable domain, completed using reference TRBV14 and TRBJ2-1, is EAGVTQFPSHSVIEKGQTVTLRCDPISGHDNLYWYRRVMGKEIKFLLHFVKESKQDESGMPNNRFLAERTGGTYSTLKVQPAELEDSGVYFCASSQDGERTPDEQFFGPGTRLTVL.